The 21 T cell receptor beta chains in this list originate from one sample, sequenced in a study of metastatic and nonmetastatic thyroid tumors (dated by TCRdb to the early 2020s). None of the patients had been given any treatment before thyroid surgery. The library was obtained by PCR. Data came from an Illumina HiSeq 4000. TCRdb reworked the public reads: Q25 trimming with fastp, MiXCR clone assembly, productive beta chains retained. Present in this sample are about 23,000 clones, more than 20% of which were seen just once. 10% to 15% of the sample goes to the ten largest clones. The sequenced material came from tumor tissue. The receptors shown here come from a male donor with papillary thyroid cancer or a benign thyroid nodule (not recorded which). Some clones in this sample may be carry-over from other donors' samples.

This clone was seen at least ten times. The rearrangement joins TRBV11-2 to TRBJ1-6; TRBD1 is a possible D gene (5 bases). This CDR3 has 15 amino acids. V lost 1 base and J 6 bases, leaving 10 bases between the germline ends. CDR1 is SGHAT, CDR2 FQNNGV, per germline. The CDR3 coding sequence is TGTGCCAGCAGCTTAGCAGGGAATAGTAATTCACCCCTCCACTTT. The encoded protein is CASSLAGNSNSPLHF. Full variable domain (missing parts from reference TRBV11-2 and TRBJ1-6): EAGVAQSPRYKIIEKRQSVAFWCNPISGHATLYWYQQILGQGPKLLIQFQNNGVVDDSQLPKDRFSAERLKGVDSTLKIQPAKLEDSAVYLCASSLAGNSNSPLHFGNGTRLTVT.

Ten or more counts support this clone. This rearrangement joins TRBV27 to TRBJ2-7, with 7 bases matching TRBD2. Losses at the gene ends were 5 bases for V and 5 bases for J; bases not matched to a gene: 6. Germline-derived CDR1 and CDR2 are MNHEY and SMNVEV (reference sequence). The length of the CDR3 is 13 residues. CDR3 DNA: TGTGCCAGCAGTAGCGGGAATCGAAACGAGCAGTACTTC. Protein product: CASSSGNRNEQYF.

This clone has a single count. One end of the junction is discordant with germline, which a read error may explain. This chain joins TRBV6-2 or TRBV6-3 and TRBJ2-7; possible D gene TRBD2, 6 bases. There are 17 residues in the CDR3. CDR1 and CDR2 (germline): MNHEY, SVGEGT. The CDR3 region has the DNA TGTGCCATCAGTTACTCGGGGGTGGGCACCCGTAGCTACGAGCAGGACTTC. Translated, it gives CAISYSGVGTRSYEQDF.

This clone was detected many times. CDR3 bases: TGTGCCAGCAGTTACCAAACGACAGGGTCCAAGGACATTCAGTACTTC. Translating gives CASSYQTTGSKDIQYF. The J gene is TRBJ2-4, the V gene TRBV6-2 or TRBV6-3; 7 bases line up with TRBD1. In germline, CDR1 is MNHEY, CDR2 SVGEGT. The V gene end was trimmed by 2 bases and the J gene end by 8 bases; junction bases not matched to a gene: 12. The CDR3 totals 16 residues.

This CDR3 is CSARSPSRASGDHEQYF. The DNA of the CDR3 is TGCAGTGCTAGATCACCATCTAGGGCTAGCGGGGACCACGAGCAGTACTTC. The chain couples TRBV20-1 to TRBJ2-7; TRBD2 agrees at 9 bases. The junction had 16 bases not matched to a gene; V was cut back by 2 bases and J by 5 bases. The CDR3 contains 17 residues. Germline loops: CDR1 DFQATT, CDR2 SNEGSKA (reference sequence).

Judged by abundance, this clone is medium-sized (0.01 to 0.1%). The CDR3: CASSSTGAGNTIYF. DNA of the CDR3: TGTGCCAGCAGTTCTACGGGGGCTGGAAACACCATATATTTT. The genes are TRBV6-2 or TRBV6-3 and TRBJ1-3, with D possibly matching TRBD1 (5 bases). This CDR3 comprises 14 residues. Trimming removed 4 bases at V and 2 bases at J, with 9 bases between. Looked up from germline, CDR1 is MNHEY and CDR2 is SVGEGT.

To note about this clone: The DNA is omitted, as the CDR3 cannot be located on it reliably, and the CDR3 follows TCRdb's listing. The V gene is TRBV20-1, the J gene TRBJ2-5; TRBD2 was called by the table and not checked on the DNA. Including both end residues, the CDR3 is 14 amino acids long. The germline V gene encodes CDR1 DFQATT and CDR2 SNEGSKA (reference sequence). This CDR3 is CSARWASGTETHYF.

This clone was observed many times. The rearrangement uses TRBV5-1 and TRBJ2-3; possibly TRBD2 for D (5 bases). Germline V gene sequence: CDR1 SGHRS, CDR2 YFSETQ. Deletions cut 0 bases from V and 4 bases from J, with 18 bases between. The CDR3 length is 17 residues. CDR3 residues: CASSLGLTGPRADTQYF. CDR3 DNA: TGCGCCAGCAGCTTGGGGCTGACGGGCCCGAGGGCAGATACGCAGTATTTT.

Note on this clone: This may stem from a read error, because a much larger clone lies one nucleotide away. The CDR3 ends on some other residue instead of the conserved phenylalanine or tryptophan, so this is likely a read error. The chain recombines TRBV10-2 with TRBJ2-1; TRBD2 agrees at 10 bases. The germline gives CDR1 WSHSY, CDR2 SAAADI. J was trimmed by 7 bases and V by 9 bases; bases with no gene match: 9. The length of the CDR3 is 14 residues. This CDR3 reads CASLSGRARNEQFL. The CDR3 DNA reads as TGCGCCAGTTTGAGCGGGAGGGCTAGGAATGAGCAGTTCTTG.

This clone was detected ten times or more. Written as DNA, the CDR3 is TGTGCCAGCAGCGCCAGACTAGTTCCCGATACGCAGTATTTT. Protein product: CASSARLVPDTQYF. The chain combines TRBV7-9 with TRBJ2-3, with TRBD2 as a possible D gene (6 bases). V was cut by 5 bases and J by 6 bases, with 15 bases left in between. CDR1 is SEHNR, CDR2 FQNEAQ, per germline (reference sequence). The CDR3 runs 14 residues.

This rearrangement joins TRBV7-2 to TRBJ2-5; TRBD2 matches 7 bases. This CDR3 is built from 15 residues. Trimming took 0 bases from V and 7 from J; bases not matched to a gene: 8. The germline gives CDR1 SGHTA, CDR2 FQGNSA. The CDR3 nucleotides read TGTGCCAGCAGCTTAGCGGGAGGGTGGTTAGGGACCCAGTACTTC. As protein: CASSLAGGWLGTQYF.

Notes on this clone: This clone may be a read error of a much larger clone one base away. This sample also contains other DNA sequences that code for the same CDR3. The chain couples TRBV12-3 or TRBV12-4 to TRBJ1-5, with D possibly matching TRBD1 (5 bases). Trimming took 4 bases from V and 3 from J, leaving 13 bases between them. The CDR3 is 15 residues long. The CDR3: CASSSPDRANQPQHF. The CDR3 DNA is TGTGCCAGCAGTTCCCCAGACAGAGCCAATCAGCCCCAGCATTTT.

Ten or more counts support this clone. The chain has TRBV19 and TRBJ2-7, with 7 bases lining up with TRBD1. The V gene end was trimmed by 7 bases and the J gene end by 3 bases; junction bases not matched to a gene: 9. This CDR3 is built from 14 residues. The V gene's germline CDR1 is LNHDA and CDR2 SQIVND (reference sequence). CDR3 amino acids: CASKPGTAVYEQYF. In DNA form, the CDR3 reads TGTGCCAGTAAGCCCGGGACAGCTGTCTACGAGCAGTACTTC.

In this sample, this clone turned up many times. V and J are TRBV12-3 or TRBV12-4 and TRBJ2-3; 7 bases align to TRBD2. This CDR3 is 15 amino acids long. V was clipped by 2 bases and J by 4 bases; unmatched bases: 6. CDR3 residues: CASSLRGRGADTQYF. CDR3 bases: TGTGCCAGCAGTTTACGCGGGAGAGGGGCAGATACGCAGTATTTT.

A remark on this clone: One end of the junction varies from germline; a read error may be responsible. The chain carries TRBV6-2 or TRBV6-3 and TRBJ2-6, with 7 nucleotides matching TRBD1. Germline V CDR1 and CDR2: MNHEY, SVGEGT. The CDR3 runs to 15 residues. For the CDR3, the DNA is TGTGCCAGCAGCTGGGACAGCTCTGGGTCCAACGTCCTGACTTTC. Translation: CASSWDSSGSNVLTF.

This rearrangement joins TRBV5-1 to TRBJ1-1; TRBD1 is a possible D gene (6 bases). V shed 4 bases and J shed 0 bases, with 10 bases lying between them. The CDR3 consists of 14 residues. The germline V gene has CDR1 SGHRS and CDR2 YFSETQ. CDR3 region: CASSTYRVNTEAFF. The CDR3, as DNA: TGCGCCAGCAGCACCTACAGGGTGAACACTGAAGCTTTCTTT.

As concerns this clone: A much more abundant neighbour one base away suggests this may be a read error. The chain has TRBV7-9 and TRBJ2-1; the D is unclear. The ends were cut back, 5 bases at V and 8 bases at J, with 7 bases in the middle. Germline lookup yields CDR1 SEHNR and CDR2 FQNEAQ (reference sequence). This CDR3 contains 11 residues. The CDR3 here is CASSELYEQFF. The CDR3 DNA reads as TGTGCCAGCAGCGAGTTGTATGAGCAGTTCTTC.

A word on this clone: At one of its ends the junction is not consistent with the germline gene, which may arise from a read error. The sample contains more than one DNA sequence encoding this CDR3. This rearrangement joins TRBV20-1 to TRBJ1-5; 11 bases fit TRBD1. The CDR3 spans 15 residues. Germline CDR1 reads DFQATT; CDR2 reads SNEGSKA (reference sequence). CDR3 DNA: TGCAGTGCTAGTCCCCGGACAGGGGGCAATCAGCCCCAGCATTTC. Residues: CSASPRTGGNQPQHF.

As to this clone: In this CDR3 the conserved last residue, phenylalanine or tryptophan, is missing, so a read error is likely. The DNA is left out, because the CDR3 cannot be placed on it with certainty; the CDR3 is given as TCRdb lists it. The chain has TRBV7-9 and TRBJ1-1; the table's D call, TRBD1, was not checked against the DNA. 15 amino acids form the CDR3, both terminal residues included. CDR1 and CDR2 (germline): SEHNR, FQNEAQ (reference sequence). This CDR3 reads CASSSTTGVNTEPFL.

J is TRBJ1-3 and V is TRBV18; possibly TRBD1 for D (5 bases). Germline CDR1 is KGHSH and CDR2 is LQKENI. The CDR3 length is 14 residues. The V end lost 6 bases, the J end lost 6 bases, and 15 bases lay between the germline ends. The CDR3 here is CASSISGGVNTIYF. CDR3 sequence (DNA): TGTGCCAGCTCCATAAGTGGAGGGGTAAACACCATATATTTT.

This clone was recorded at least ten times. A much more abundant neighbour one base away suggests this may be a read error. The sample holds other DNA sequences that translate to the same CDR3. V and J are TRBV7-8 and TRBJ2-3; 8 bases map to TRBD2. The CDR3 has 16 residues. Germline V gene data show CDR1 as SGHVS and CDR2 as FQNEAQ. V dropped 5 bases and J dropped 6; count of bases not matched to a gene: 13. As DNA, the CDR3 is TGTGCCAGCAGCGTTTGGCGGCTAGCGGGTCCGGATACGCAGTATTTT. Amino acid sequence: CASSVWRLAGPDTQYF.